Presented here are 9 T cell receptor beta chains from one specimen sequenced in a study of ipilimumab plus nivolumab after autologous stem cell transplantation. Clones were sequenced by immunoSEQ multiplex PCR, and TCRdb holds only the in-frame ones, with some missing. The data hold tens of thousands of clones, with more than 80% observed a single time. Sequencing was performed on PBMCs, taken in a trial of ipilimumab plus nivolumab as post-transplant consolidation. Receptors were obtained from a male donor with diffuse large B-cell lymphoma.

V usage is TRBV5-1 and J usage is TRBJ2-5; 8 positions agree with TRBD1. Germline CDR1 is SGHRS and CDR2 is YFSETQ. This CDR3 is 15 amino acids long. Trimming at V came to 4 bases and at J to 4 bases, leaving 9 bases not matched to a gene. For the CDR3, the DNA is TGCGCCAGCAGCGCTGGACAGGGCGGGATAGAGACCCAGTACTTC. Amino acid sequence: CASSAGQGGIETQYF.

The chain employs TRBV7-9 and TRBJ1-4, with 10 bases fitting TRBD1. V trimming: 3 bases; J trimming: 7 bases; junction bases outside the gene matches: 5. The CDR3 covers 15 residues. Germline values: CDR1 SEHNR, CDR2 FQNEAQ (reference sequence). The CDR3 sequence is CASSLGTGDTEKLFF. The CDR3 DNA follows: TGTGCCAGCAGCTTGGGGACAGGGGATACTGAAAAACTGTTTTTT. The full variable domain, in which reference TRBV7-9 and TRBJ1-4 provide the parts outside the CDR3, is DTGVSQNPRHKITKRGQNVTFRCDPISEHNRLYWYRQTLGQGPEFLTYFQNEAQLEKSRLLSDRFSAERPKGSFSTLEIQRTEQGDSAMYLCASSLGTGDTEKLFFGSGTQLSVL.

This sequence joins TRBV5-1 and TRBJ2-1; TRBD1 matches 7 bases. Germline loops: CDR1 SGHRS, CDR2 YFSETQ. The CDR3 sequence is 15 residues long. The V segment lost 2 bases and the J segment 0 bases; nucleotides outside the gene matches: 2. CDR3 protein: CASSFRDSSYNEQFF. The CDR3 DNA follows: TGCGCCAGCAGCTTCCGGGACAGCTCCTACAATGAGCAGTTCTTC.

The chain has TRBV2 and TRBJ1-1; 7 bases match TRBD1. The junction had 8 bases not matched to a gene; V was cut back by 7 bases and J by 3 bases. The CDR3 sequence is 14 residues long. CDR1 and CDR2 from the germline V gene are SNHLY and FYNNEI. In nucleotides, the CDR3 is TGTGCCAGCATTCTCAGGGGGGGTCACACTGAAGCTTTCTTT. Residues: CASILRGGHTEAFF.

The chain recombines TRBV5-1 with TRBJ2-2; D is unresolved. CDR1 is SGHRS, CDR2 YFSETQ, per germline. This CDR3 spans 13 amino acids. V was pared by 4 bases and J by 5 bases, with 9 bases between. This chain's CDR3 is CASSRTVTGELFF. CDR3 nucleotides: TGCGCCAGCAGCAGGACGGTGACCGGGGAGCTGTTTTTT.

DNA for the CDR3: TGTGCCAGCAGTGAAGGTTCCGTCGCCGGGCGGCAGTTCTTC. Its translation is CASSEGSVAGRQFF. The chain combines TRBV6-1 with TRBJ2-1; D is unresolved. This CDR3 is 14 amino acids long. Trimming pared 1 base from V and 12 bases from J, leaving 16 bases between. CDR1 is MNHNS and CDR2 is SASEGT in the germline V gene.

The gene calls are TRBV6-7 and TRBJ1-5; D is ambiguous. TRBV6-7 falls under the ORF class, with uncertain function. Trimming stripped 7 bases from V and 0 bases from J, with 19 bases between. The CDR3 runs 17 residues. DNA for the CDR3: TGTGCCAGCACCCTTACGTCGAGATACTATAGCAATCAGCCCCAGCATTTT. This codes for CASTLTSRYYSNQPQHF.

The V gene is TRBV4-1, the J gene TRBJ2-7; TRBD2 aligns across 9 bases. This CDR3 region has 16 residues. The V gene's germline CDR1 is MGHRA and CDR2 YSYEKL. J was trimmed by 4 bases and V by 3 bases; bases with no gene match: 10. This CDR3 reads CASSQAPRGRGYEQYF. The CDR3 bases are TGCGCCAGCAGCCAGGCCCCCCGCGGGAGGGGTTACGAGCAGTACTTC.

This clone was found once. CDR3 loop: CASRPRVHITGELFF. The CDR3 DNA is TGTGCCAGCAGGCCGAGGGTTCATATCACCGGGGAGCTGTTTTTT. The chain couples TRBV2 to TRBJ2-2; maybe TRBD2 (5 bases). Germline assignment: CDR1 SNHLY and CDR2 FYNNEI. The V end lost 6 bases, the J end lost 4 bases, and 15 bases lay between the germline ends. This CDR3 spans 15 amino acids.